Sequencing of this TCR beta chain was carried out in a study of T-cell memory formation after mild COVID-19. CDR1 is SEHNR and CDR2 is FQNEAQ in the germline V gene (reference sequence). The CDR3 length is 16 residues. V dropped 8 bases and J dropped 3; count of bases not matched to a gene: 13. MiXCR was run by TCRdb on the 5' RACE reads, yielding one entry per CDR3 protein. The sample lists about 390,000 distinct CDR3 sequences, roughly 21% seen once, with under 15% in the top ten. This clonotype was found a few times. The receptor was isolated from an adult woman who had mild COVID-19 (a few samples of this study predate the infection). Cell type and time point are not known. The sample taken for sequencing was PBMCs or a T cell subset sorted from them (not recorded which). The V gene is TRBV7-9, the J gene TRBJ2-1; TRBD2 matches 7 bases. The CDR3 reads CASLPPAGRVYNEQFF. The CDR3 bases are TGTGCCAGCTTGCCCCCCGCAGGGAGGGTCTACAATGAGCAGTTCTTC.